This TCR beta chain was sequenced in a study of identical twins. Broader study findings: Beta out-of-frame twin sharing showed a weaker excess. One should note that invariant MAIT and iNKT cells could partly confound zero-insertion analyses.

The table lists this clonotype with a few counts. Its antigen remains unidentified. This CDR3 is built from 14 residues. Germline V gene sequence: CDR1 ENHRY, CDR2 SYGVKD. The V end was cut by 3 bases, the J end by 7 bases, with 10 bases between. TCRdb passed the 5' RACE reads through MiXCR, listing each CDR3 protein once. The sample contains some 240,000 distinct CDR3 sequences, 8% to 11% of which appear only once. Every one of the donors was a healthy Caucasian. The rearrangement links TRBV10-3 to TRBJ1-6; D gene unclear. The receptor was derived from a man aged 50 or older in good health. Sequenced material: memory T cells sorted from blood. The DNA of the CDR3 is TGTGCCATCAGTGATGGGTCCAGAAATTCACCCCTCCACTTT. This translates into CAISDGSRNSPLHF.